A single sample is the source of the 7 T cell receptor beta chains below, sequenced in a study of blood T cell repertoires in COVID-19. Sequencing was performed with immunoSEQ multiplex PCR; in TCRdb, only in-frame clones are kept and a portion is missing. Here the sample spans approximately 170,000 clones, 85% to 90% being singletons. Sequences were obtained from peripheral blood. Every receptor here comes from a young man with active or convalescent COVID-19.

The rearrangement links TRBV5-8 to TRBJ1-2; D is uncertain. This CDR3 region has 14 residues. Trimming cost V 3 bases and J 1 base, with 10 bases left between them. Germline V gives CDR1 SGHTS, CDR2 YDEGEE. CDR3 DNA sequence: TGTGCCAGCAGCTCCGGAGTCCTTAACTATGGCTACACCTTC. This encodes CASSSGVLNYGYTF.

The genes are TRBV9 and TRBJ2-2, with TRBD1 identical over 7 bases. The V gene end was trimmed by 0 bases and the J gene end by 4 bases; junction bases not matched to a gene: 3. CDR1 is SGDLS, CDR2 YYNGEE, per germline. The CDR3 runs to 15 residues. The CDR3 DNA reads TGTGCCAGCAGCGTAGAGGGGGCCGCCACCGGGGAGCTGTTTTTT. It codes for CASSVEGAATGELFF.

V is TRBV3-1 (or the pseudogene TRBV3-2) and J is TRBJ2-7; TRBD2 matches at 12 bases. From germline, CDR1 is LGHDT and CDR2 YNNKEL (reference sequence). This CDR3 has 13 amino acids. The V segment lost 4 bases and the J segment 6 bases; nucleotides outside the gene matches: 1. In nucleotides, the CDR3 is TGTGCCAGCAGCCGGGGACTAGCGGGCGAGCAGTACTTC. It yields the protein CASSRGLAGEQYF.

The CDR3: CASNLGGSGSPLHF. CDR3 nucleotide sequence: TGTGCCAGCAACCTGGGGGGAAGCGGCTCACCCCTCCACTTT. The V gene is TRBV9, the J gene TRBJ1-6; the D gene is possibly TRBD1 (5 bases). This CDR3 has 14 amino acids. V was shortened by 6 bases and J by 10 bases, with 17 bases between the two germline ends. Per germline, CDR1 SGDLS and CDR2 YYNGEE.

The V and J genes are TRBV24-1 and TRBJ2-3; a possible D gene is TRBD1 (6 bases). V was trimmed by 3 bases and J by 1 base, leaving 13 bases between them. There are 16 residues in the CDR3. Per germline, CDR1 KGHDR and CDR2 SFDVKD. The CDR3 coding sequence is TGTGCCACCAGTGATATCTCAGGGGTAGGCACAGATACGCAGTATTTT. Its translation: CATSDISGVGTDTQYF.

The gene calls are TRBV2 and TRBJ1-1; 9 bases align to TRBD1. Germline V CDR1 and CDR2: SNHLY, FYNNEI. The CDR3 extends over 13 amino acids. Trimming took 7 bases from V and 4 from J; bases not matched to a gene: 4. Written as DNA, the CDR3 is TGTGCCAGCAAAAAACAGGGGGCCACTGAAGCTTTCTTT. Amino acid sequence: CASKKQGATEAFF.

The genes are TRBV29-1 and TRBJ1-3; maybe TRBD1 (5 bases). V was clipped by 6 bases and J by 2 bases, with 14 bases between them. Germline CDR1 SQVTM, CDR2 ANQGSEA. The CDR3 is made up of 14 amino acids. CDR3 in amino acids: CSVDPWGAGNTIYF. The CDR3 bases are TGCAGCGTCGACCCCTGGGGGGCTGGAAACACCATATATTTT.